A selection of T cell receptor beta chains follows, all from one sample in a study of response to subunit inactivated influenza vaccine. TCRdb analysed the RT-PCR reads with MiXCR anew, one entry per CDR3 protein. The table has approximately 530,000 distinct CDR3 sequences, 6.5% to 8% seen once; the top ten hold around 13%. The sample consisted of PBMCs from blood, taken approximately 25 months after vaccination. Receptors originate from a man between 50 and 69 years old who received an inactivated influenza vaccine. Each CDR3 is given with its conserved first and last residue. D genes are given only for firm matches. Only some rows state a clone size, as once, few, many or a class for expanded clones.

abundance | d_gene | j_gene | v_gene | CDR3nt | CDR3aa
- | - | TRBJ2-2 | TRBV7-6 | TGTGCCAGCAGCGACGGGGCGAACACCGGGGAGCTGTTTTTT | CASSDGANTGELFF
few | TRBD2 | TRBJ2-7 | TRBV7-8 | TGTGCCAGCGGGGGAGGGCGGGGGGACTACGAGCAGTACTTC | CASGGGRGDYEQYF
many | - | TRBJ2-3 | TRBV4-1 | TGCGCCAGCAGCCAAGCCGAGGGGTGGGGCACAGATACGCAGTATTTT | CASSQAEGWGTDTQYF
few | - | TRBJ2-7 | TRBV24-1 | TGTGCCACCAGTGATTTACAGACACCCTACGAGCAGTACTTC | CATSDLQTPYEQYF
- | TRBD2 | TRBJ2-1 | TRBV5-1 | TGCGCCAGCAGCCCCCCTCTAGCGGGAGCCGACAATGAGCAGTTCTTC | CASSPPLAGADNEQFF
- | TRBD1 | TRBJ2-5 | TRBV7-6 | TGTGCCAGCAGCTTTGGGACAGCAGAGACCCAGTACTTC | CASSFGTAETQYF
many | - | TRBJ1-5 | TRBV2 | TGTGCCAGCAGTGATGAGATGTGGATGCGGAATCAGCCCCAGCATTTT | CASSDEMWMRNQPQHF
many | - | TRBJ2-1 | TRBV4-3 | TGCGCCAGCAGCCTCCTCTTAGGTAGCTACAATGAGCAGTTCTTC | CASSLLLGSYNEQFF
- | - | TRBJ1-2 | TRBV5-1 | TGCGCCAGCAGCCCGGAGAACTATGGCTACACCTTC | CASSPENYGYTF
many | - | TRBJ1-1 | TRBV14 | TGTGCCAGCAGCCCTAAGCGAACAGTGAACACTGAAGCTTTCTTT | CASSPKRTVNTEAFF
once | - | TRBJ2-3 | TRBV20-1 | TGCAGTCATCGGGCGCCCACCACAGATACGCAGTATTTT | CSHRAPTTDTQYF
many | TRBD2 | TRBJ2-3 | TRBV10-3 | TGTGCCATCAGTGACTTTAGACTAGCCGGGCTCGAAGATACGCAGTATTTT | CAISDFRLAGLEDTQYF
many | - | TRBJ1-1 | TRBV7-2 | TGTGCCAGCAGCTTAGAGTCAGCCCCCTTGAAAGCTTTCTTT | CASSLESAPLKAFF
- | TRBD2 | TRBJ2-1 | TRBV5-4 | TGTGCCAGCAGCTTGGGTGGACTAGTTAGAAATGAGCAGTTCTTC | CASSLGGLVRNEQFF
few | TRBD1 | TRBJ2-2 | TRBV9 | TGTGCCAGCAGCGTAGGAGGACAGGACACCGGGGAGCTGTTTTTT | CASSVGGQDTGELFF
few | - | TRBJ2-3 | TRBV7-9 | TGTGCCAGCAGCCGTTGGGGAGCGGAGATCACAGATACGCAGTATTTT | CASSRWGAEITDTQYF
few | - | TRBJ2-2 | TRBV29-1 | TGCAGCGTCTGGGAGGCGAACACCGGGGAGCTGTTTTTT | CSVWEANTGELFF
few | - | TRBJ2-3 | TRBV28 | TGTGCCAGCACCGCTGGGGAGGGGGGGCCAGATACGCAGTATTTT | CASTAGEGGPDTQYF
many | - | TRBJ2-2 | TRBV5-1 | TGCGCCAGCAGCTTAACTCTCGGGGAGCTGTTTTTT | CASSLTLGELFF
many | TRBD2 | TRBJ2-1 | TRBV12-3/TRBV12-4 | TGTGCCAGCAGTTTAGCCCCGCGGGGGGGGTACAATGAGCAGTTCTTC | CASSLAPRGGYNEQFF
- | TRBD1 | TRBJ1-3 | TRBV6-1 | TGTGCCGGCAGTACGGACAGGGCATTAGTCACCATATATTTT | CAGSTDRALVTIYF
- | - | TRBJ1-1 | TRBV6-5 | TGTGCCAGCAGTTACTCGAGCGCAGCGAACACTGAAGCTTTCTTT | CASSYSSAANTEAFF
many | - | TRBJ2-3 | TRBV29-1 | TGCAGCGTTGAAGATCGTGTAAGGGGCAGCACAGATACGCAGTATTTT | CSVEDRVRGSTDTQYF
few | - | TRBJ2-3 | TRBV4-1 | TGCGCCAGCAGCCAGGGGTGGGGGAACACAGATACGCAGTATTTT | CASSQGWGNTDTQYF
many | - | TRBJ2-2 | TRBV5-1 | TGCGCCAGCAGCTTGGCAGGGGAGACCGGGGAGCTGTTTTTT | CASSLAGETGELFF
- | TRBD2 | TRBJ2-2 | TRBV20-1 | TGCAGTGCTAGAACTGGCGGGAGGACCACCGGGGAGCTGTTTTTT | CSARTGGRTTGELFF
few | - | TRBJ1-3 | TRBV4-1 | TGCGCCAGCGGAGGGATCTCTGGAAACACCATATATTTT | CASGGISGNTIYF
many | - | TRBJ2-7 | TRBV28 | TGTGCCAGCAGTCCTCTCAATCAGGTTTCCTACGAGCAGTACTTC | CASSPLNQVSYEQYF
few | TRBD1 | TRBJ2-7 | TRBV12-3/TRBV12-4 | TGTGCCAGCAGTGCCGGGACAGGGGGAGAGCAGTACTTC | CASSAGTGGEQYF
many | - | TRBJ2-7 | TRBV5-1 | TGCGCCAGCAGCTTGGGATCTGGGGCGTACGAGCAGTACTTC | CASSLGSGAYEQYF
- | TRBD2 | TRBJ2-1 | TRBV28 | TGTGCCAGCATCAAGGAGCGGACCGGGAGGTCCTACAATGAGCAGTTCTTC | CASIKERTGRSYNEQFF